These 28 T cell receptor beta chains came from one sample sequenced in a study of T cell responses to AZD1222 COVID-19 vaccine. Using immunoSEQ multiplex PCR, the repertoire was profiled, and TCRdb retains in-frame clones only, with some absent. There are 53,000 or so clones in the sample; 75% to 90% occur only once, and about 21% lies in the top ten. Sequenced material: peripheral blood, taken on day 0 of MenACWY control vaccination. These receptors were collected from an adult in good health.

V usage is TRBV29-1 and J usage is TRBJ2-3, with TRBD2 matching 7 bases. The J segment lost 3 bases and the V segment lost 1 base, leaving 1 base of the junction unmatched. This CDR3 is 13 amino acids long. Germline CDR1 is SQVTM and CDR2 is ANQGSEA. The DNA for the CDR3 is TGCAGCGTTGAAGGGACTAGGACAGATACGCAGTATTTT. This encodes CSVEGTRTDTQYF.

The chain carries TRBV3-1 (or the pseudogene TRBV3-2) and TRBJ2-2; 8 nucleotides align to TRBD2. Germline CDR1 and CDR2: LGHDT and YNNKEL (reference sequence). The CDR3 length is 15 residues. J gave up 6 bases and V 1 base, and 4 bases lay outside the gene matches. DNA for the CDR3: TGTGCCAGCAGCCAAGGTGCGGGAGGTCCCGGGGAGCTGTTTTTT. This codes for CASSQGAGGPGELFF.

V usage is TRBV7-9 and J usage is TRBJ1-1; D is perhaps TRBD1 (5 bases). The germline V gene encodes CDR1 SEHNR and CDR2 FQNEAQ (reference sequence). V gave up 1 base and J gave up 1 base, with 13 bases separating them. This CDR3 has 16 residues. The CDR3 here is CASSLGSGRTNTEAFF. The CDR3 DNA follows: TGTGCCAGCAGCTTAGGGTCGGGACGAACGAACACTGAAGCTTTCTTT. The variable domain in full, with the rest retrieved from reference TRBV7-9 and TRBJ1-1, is DTGVSQNPRHKITKRGQNVTFRCDPISEHNRLYWYRQTLGQGPEFLTYFQNEAQLEKSRLLSDRFSAERPKGSFSTLEIQRTEQGDSAMYLCASSLGSGRTNTEAFFGQGTRLTVV.

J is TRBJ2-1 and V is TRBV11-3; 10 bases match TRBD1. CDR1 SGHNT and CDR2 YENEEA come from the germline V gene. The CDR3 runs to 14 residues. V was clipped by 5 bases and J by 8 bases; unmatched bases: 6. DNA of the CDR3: TGTGCCAGCAGCCTGGACAGGGGGAACGATGAGCAGTTCTTC. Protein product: CASSLDRGNDEQFF.

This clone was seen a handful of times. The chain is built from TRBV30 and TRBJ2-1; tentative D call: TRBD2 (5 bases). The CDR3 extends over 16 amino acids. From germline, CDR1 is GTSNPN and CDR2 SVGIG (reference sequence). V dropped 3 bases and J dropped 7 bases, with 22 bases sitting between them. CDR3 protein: CAWRSEAHPPGNEQFF. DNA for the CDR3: TGTGCCTGGAGGTCGGAGGCGCACCCCCCGGGGAATGAGCAGTTCTTC.

The chain's CDR3 is CASSPRLAGISDTQYF. CDR3 bases: TGTGCCAGCAGCCCCCGGCTAGCGGGCATCTCAGATACGCAGTATTTT. The chain combines TRBV7-9 with TRBJ2-3; the match to TRBD2 covers 8 bases. Germline CDR1 SEHNR, CDR2 FQNEAQ (reference sequence). This CDR3 comprises 16 residues. The V gene end was trimmed by 5 bases and the J gene end by 4 bases; junction bases not matched to a gene: 11.

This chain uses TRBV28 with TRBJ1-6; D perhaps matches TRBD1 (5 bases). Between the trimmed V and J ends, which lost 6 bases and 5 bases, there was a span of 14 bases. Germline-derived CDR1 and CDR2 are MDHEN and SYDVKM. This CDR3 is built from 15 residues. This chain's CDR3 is CASRAAGRDNSPLHF. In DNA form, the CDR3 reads TGTGCCAGCAGGGCCGCGGGCAGGGATAATTCACCCCTCCACTTT. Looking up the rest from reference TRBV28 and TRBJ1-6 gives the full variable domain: DVKVTQSSRYLVKRTGEKVFLECVQDMDHENMFWYRQDPGLGLRLIYFSYDVKMKEKGDIPEGYSVSREKKERFSLILESASTNQTSMYLCASRAAGRDNSPLHFGNGTRLTVT.

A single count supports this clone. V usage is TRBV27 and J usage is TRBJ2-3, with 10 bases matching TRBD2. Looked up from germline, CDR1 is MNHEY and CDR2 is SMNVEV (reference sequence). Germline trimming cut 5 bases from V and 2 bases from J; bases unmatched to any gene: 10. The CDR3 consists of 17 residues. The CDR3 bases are TGTGCCAGCAGTCCCCAACTTCTAGCGGGAGTCACAGATACGCAGTATTTT. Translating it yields CASSPQLLAGVTDTQYF.

The DNA of the CDR3 is TGTGCCAGCAGTTACTCCGTCGGGAAGCCCCAGCATTTT. Translation: CASSYSVGKPQHF. This chain connects TRBV6-5 to TRBJ1-5; D gene ambiguous. V was shortened by 0 bases and J by 8 bases, with 8 bases between the two germline ends. CDR3 length equals 13 residues. Germline V gene lookup returns CDR1 MNHEY and CDR2 SVGAGI.

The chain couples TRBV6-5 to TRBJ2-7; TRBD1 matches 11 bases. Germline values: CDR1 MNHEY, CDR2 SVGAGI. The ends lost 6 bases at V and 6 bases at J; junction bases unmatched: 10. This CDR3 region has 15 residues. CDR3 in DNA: TGTGCCAGCAGGGGCTGGGGACAGGGGGATCTCGAGCAGTACTTC. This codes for CASRGWGQGDLEQYF.

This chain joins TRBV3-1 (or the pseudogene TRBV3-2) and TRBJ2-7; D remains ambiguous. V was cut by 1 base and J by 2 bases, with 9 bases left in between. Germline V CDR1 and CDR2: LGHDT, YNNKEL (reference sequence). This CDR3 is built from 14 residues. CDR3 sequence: CASSQGYRAYEQYF. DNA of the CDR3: TGTGCCAGCAGCCAAGGGTACAGAGCCTACGAGCAGTACTTC.

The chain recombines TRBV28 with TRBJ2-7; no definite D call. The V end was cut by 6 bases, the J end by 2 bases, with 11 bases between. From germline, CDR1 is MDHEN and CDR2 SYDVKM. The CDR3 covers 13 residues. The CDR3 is CASRGQITYEQYF. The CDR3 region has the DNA TGTGCCAGCAGAGGTCAGATAACCTACGAGCAGTACTTC.

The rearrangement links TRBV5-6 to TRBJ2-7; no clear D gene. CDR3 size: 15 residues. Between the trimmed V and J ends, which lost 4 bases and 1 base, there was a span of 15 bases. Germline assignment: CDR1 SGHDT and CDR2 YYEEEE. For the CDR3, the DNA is TGTGCCAGCAGCCTCGTCGGAATCGTATCCTACGAGCAGTACTTC. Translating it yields CASSLVGIVSYEQYF.

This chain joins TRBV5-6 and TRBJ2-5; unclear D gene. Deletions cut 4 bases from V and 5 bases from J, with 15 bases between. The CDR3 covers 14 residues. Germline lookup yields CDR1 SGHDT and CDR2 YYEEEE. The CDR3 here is CASSPISRWETQYF. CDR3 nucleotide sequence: TGTGCCAGCAGCCCGATCTCCCGTTGGGAGACCCAGTACTTC.

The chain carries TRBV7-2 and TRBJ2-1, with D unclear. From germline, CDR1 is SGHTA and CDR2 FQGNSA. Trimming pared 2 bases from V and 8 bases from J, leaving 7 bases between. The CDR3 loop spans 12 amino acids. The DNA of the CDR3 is TGTGCCAGCAGCTTAATTTTGGATGAGCAGTTCTTC. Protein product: CASSLILDEQFF.

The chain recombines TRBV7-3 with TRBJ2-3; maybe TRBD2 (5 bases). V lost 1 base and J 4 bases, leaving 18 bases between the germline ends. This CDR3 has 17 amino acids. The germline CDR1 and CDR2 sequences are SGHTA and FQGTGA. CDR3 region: CASSLNRGRVVADTQYF. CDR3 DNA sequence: TGTGCCAGCAGCTTAAACCGGGGTAGGGTAGTGGCAGATACGCAGTATTTT.

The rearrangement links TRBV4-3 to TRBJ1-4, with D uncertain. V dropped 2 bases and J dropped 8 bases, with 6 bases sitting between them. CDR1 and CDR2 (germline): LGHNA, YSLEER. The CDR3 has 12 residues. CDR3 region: CASSQIREKLFF. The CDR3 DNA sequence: TGCGCCAGCAGCCAAATCCGAGAAAAACTGTTTTTT.

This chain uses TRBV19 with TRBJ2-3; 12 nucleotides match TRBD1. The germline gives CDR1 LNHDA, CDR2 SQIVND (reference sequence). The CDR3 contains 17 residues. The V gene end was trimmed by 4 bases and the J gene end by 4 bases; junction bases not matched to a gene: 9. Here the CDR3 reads CASSTVPGQGASDTQYF. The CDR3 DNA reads TGTGCCAGTAGTACTGTCCCGGGACAGGGGGCTTCAGATACGCAGTATTTT. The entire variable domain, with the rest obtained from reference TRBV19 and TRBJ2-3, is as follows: DGGITQSPKYLFRKEGQNVTLSCEQNLNHDAMYWYRQDPGQGLRLIYYSQIVNDFQKGDIAEGYSVSREKKESFPLTVTSAQKNPTAFYLCASSTVPGQGASDTQYFGPGTRLTVL.

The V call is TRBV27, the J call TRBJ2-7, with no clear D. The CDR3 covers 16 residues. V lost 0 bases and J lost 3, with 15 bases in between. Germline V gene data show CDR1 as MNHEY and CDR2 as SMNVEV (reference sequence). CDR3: CASSLSVSPGFYEQYF. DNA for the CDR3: TGTGCCAGCAGTTTATCGGTCAGTCCTGGGTTCTACGAGCAGTACTTC.

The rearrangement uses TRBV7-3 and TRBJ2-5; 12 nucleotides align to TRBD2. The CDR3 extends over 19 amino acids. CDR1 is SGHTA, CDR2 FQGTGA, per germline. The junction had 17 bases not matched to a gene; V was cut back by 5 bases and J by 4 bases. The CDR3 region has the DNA TGTGCCAGCAGCCCAAGAGGGACTAGCGGGTACTCTACTGGAGAGACCCAGTACTTC. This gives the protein CASSPRGTSGYSTGETQYF.

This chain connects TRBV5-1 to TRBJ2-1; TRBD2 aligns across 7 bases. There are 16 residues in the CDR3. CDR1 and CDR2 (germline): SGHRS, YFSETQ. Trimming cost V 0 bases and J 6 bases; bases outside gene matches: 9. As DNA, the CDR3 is TGCGCCAGCAGCTTGGGGGGCGGGAGAAACGTCAATGAGCAGTTCTTC. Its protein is CASSLGGGRNVNEQFF.

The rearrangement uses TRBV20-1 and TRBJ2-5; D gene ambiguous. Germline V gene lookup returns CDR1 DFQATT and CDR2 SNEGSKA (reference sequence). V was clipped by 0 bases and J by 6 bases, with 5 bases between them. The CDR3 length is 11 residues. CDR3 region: CSARDSQTQYF. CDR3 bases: TGCAGTGCTAGAGATTCTCAGACCCAGTACTTC.

This CDR3 is CASTSDRVGPYEQYF. In DNA, the CDR3 is TGTGCCAGCACCTCGGACAGGGTGGGCCCCTACGAGCAGTACTTC. The V gene is TRBV3-1 (or the pseudogene TRBV3-2), the J gene TRBJ2-7; 8 bases agree with TRBD1. V gave up 7 bases and J gave up 2 bases; unmatched junction bases: 10. Germline CDR1 LGHDT, CDR2 YNNKEL (reference sequence). CDR3 length: 15 amino acids.

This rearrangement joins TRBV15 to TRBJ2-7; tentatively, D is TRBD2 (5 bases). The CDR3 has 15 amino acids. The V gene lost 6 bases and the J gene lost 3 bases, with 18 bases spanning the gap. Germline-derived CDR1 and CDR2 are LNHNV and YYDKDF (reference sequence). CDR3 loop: CATRLLGGPFYEQYF. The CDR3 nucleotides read TGTGCCACCAGACTGCTAGGAGGTCCCTTCTACGAGCAGTACTTC.

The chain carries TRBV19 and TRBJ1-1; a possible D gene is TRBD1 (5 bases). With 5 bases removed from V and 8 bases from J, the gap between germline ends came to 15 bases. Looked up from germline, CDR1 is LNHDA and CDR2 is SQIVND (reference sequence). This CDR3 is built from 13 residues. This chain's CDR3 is CASSGQYSGEAFF. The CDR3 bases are TGTGCCAGTAGTGGACAATACTCGGGAGAAGCTTTCTTT.

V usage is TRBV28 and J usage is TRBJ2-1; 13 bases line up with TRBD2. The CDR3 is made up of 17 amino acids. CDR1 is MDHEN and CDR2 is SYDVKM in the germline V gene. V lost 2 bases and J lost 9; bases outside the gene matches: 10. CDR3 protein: CASSLPRTSGSEAEQFF. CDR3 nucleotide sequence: TGTGCCAGCAGTTTACCGAGGACTAGCGGGAGTGAGGCTGAGCAGTTCTTC.

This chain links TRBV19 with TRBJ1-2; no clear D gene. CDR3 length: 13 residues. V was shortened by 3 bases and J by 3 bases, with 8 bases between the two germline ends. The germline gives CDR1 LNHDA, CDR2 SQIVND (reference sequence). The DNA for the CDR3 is TGTGCCAGTAGTATTCAGGCCTACTATGGCTACACCTTC. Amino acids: CASSIQAYYGYTF.

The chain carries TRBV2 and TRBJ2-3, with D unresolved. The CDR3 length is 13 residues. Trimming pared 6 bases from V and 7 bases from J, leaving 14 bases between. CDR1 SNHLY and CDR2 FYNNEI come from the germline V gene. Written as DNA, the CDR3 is TGTGCCAGCAGCCAACCCCCTCTTAATACGCAGTATTTT. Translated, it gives CASSQPPLNTQYF.